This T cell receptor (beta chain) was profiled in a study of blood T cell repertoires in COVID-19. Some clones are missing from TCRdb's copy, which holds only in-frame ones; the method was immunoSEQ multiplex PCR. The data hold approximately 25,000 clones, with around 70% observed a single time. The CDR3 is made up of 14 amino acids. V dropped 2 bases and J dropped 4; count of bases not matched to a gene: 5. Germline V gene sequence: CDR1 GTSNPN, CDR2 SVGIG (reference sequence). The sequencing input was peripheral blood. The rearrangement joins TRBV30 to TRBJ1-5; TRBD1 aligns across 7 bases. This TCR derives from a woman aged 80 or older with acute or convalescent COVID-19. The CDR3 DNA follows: TGTGCCTGGAGTAGGGGACAGTTAAATCAGCCCCAGCATTTT. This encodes CAWSRGQLNQPQHF. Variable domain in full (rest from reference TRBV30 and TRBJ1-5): SQTIHQWPATLVQPVGSPLSLECTVEGTSNPNLYWYRQAAGRGLQLLFYSVGIGQISSEVPQNLSASRPQDRQFILSSKKLLLSDSGFYLCAWSRGQLNQPQHFGDGTRLSIL.